This T cell receptor beta chain was sequenced during a study of identical twins. V dropped 3 bases and J dropped 4 bases, with 12 bases sitting between them. CDR1 SGHRS and CDR2 YFSETQ come from the germline V gene. CDR3 length: 14 amino acids. Only a few counts were recorded for this clonotype. TCRdb redid the calling of the 5' RACE reads with MiXCR, one entry per CDR3 protein. This sample carries 500,000 or so distinct CDR3 sequences, approximately 15% of them seen once, and the ten largest clones take around 0.98%. These data also formed part of another study, on yellow fever vaccine responses in identical twins.

The V and J genes are TRBV5-1 and TRBJ2-3; D possibly corresponds to TRBD1 (6 bases). This TCR was sampled from a woman aged 18-35 years in good health. Material: CD4+ T cells sorted from blood. The CDR3 region has the DNA TGCGCCAGCAGCTCACAGGGATTTTCAGATACGCAGTATTTT. Protein sequence: CASSSQGFSDTQYF.